This entry describes one T cell receptor (beta chain). Through week 26, nivolumab 3 mg/kg IV was given weeks 1, 4, 7, 10, then biweekly. Assay: immunoSEQ multiplex PCR; the TCRdb copy retains only in-frame clones and omits some. The profile shows 15,000 to 20,000 clones, more than 80% of them singletons. This sample was included in a study of ipilimumab plus nivolumab after autologous stem cell transplantation. On the study more broadly: Typical patient got four to six ipilimumab doses and roughly 8 nivolumab doses (median). Both relapsed and primary refractory DLBCL were included.

V gave up 10 bases and J gave up 0 bases; unmatched junction bases: 9. Germline V lookup: CDR1 ENHRY, CDR2 SYGVKD. The CDR3 contains 14 residues. The source was PBMCs, collected in a trial of ipilimumab plus nivolumab as post-transplant consolidation. The V call is TRBV10-3, the J call TRBJ2-7; TRBD1 matches 7 bases. The sequence was obtained from a male donor with diffuse large B-cell lymphoma. CDR3 loop: CATGGQAPSYEQYF. The CDR3 bases are TGTGCCACAGGAGGACAGGCGCCCTCCTACGAGCAGTACTTC.